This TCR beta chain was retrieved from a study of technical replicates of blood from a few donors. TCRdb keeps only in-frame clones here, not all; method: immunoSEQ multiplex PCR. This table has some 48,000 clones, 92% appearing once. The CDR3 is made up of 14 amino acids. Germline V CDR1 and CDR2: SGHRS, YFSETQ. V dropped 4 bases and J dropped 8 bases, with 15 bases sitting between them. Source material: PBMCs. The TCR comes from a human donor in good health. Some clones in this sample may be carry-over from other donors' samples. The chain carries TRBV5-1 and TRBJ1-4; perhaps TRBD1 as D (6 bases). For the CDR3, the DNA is TGCGCCAGCAGCGAGGGACACGGACGAGAAAAACTGTTTTTT. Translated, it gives CASSEGHGREKLFF.